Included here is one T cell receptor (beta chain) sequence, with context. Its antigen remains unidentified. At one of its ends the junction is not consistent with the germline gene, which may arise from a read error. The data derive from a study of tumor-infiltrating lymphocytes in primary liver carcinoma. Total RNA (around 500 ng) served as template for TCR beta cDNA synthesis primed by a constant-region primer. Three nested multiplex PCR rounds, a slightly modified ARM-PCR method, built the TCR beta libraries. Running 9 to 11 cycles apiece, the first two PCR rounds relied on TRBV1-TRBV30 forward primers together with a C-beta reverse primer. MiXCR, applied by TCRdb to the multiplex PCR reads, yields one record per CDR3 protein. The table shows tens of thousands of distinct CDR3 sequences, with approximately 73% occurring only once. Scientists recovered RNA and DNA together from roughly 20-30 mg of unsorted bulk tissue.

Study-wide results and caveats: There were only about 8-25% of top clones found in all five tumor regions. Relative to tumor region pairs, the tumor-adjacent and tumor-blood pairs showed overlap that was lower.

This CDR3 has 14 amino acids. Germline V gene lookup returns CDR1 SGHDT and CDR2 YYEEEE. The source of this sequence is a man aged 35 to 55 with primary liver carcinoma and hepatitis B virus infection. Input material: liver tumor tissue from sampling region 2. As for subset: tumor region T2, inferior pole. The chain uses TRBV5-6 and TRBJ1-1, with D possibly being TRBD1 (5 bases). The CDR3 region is CASSLWGECTEAFF. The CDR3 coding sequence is TGTGCTAGCAGCCTTTGGGGGGAATGCACTGAAGCTTTCTTT.